Shown below are 11 T cell receptor beta chains from a single sample sequenced in a study of shared clonotypes between healthy human individuals. TCRdb keeps only in-frame clones here, not all; method: immunoSEQ multiplex PCR. This sample has around 510,000 clones, with around 95% found just once. Sample: naive CD4+ T cells sorted from blood. Indicated subset: CD45RA+ positively selected. The receptors come from a woman in her twenties or thirties in good health.

This clone is a singleton in its sample. The genes are TRBV19 and TRBJ1-2; 7 bases align to TRBD1. The germline CDR1 and CDR2 sequences are LNHDA and SQIVND (reference sequence). Trimming at V came to 6 bases and at J to 6 bases, leaving 10 bases not matched to a gene. The CDR3 runs 14 residues. As DNA, the CDR3 is TGTGCCAGTAGAGACACCGGGACAGCCCATGGCTACACCTTC. Amino acids: CASRDTGTAHGYTF.

The genes are TRBV9 and TRBJ1-1; perhaps TRBD1 as D (6 bases). The CDR3 length is 15 residues. Trimming cost V 0 bases and J 4 bases, with 13 bases left between them. Germline loops: CDR1 SGDLS, CDR2 YYNGEE. The CDR3 DNA reads as TGTGCCAGCAGCGTAGATCGGGGGCGCGGCACTGAAGCTTTCTTT. Amino acids: CASSVDRGRGTEAFF.

V gene TRBV27 combines with J gene TRBJ2-2; 12 bases map to TRBD1. There are 17 residues in the CDR3. Trimming took 4 bases from V and 4 from J; bases not matched to a gene: 7. CDR1 is MNHEY, CDR2 SMNVEV, per germline (reference sequence). In DNA, the CDR3 is TGTGCCAGCAGTTCCCGGGACAGGGGGCGGGGCACCGGGGAGCTGTTTTTT. Protein sequence: CASSSRDRGRGTGELFF.

The chain joins TRBV7-9 to TRBJ2-7; 13 bases are shared with TRBD2. Germline V gene data show CDR1 as SEHNR and CDR2 as FQNEAQ (reference sequence). The CDR3 has 14 residues. The V gene end was trimmed by 5 bases and the J gene end by 5 bases; junction bases not matched to a gene: 3. The CDR3 DNA follows: TGTGCCAGCAGCCTTACTAGCGGGAGGGACGAGCAGTACTTC. Its translation: CASSLTSGRDEQYF.

Only a few counts were recorded for this clone. The chain links TRBV2 to TRBJ1-1, with unresolved D. With 7 bases removed from V and 4 bases from J, the gap between germline ends came to 16 bases. This CDR3 spans 14 amino acids. Germline V gene data show CDR1 as SNHLY and CDR2 as FYNNEI. The CDR3 nucleotides are TGTGCCAGCATATCAGAGGGCTGGAGCACTGAAGCTTTCTTT. Translation: CASISEGWSTEAFF.

This clone was observed a single time. One junction end disagrees with the germline gene, perhaps due to a read error. V and J are TRBV6-1 and TRBJ2-7, with D perhaps matching TRBD1 or TRBD2 (5 bases each). The CDR3 has 12 amino acids. In germline, CDR1 is MNHNS, CDR2 SASEGT. The CDR3 region is CASSYTQGTPGF. In nucleotides, the CDR3 is TGTGCCAGCAGCTATACTCAGGGTACCCCGGGGTTC.

The chain employs TRBV6-5 and TRBJ2-6; no clear D gene. CDR1 and CDR2 (germline): MNHEY, SVGAGI. The CDR3 spans 13 residues. Trimming took off 7 bases at V and 4 bases at J, with 8 bases between the two ends. Here the CDR3 reads CASTWAGANVLTF. The CDR3 bases are TGTGCCAGCACCTGGGCCGGGGCCAACGTCCTGACTTTC.

CDR3 sequence: CASSRGQGRRAQHF. The CDR3 coding sequence is TGTGCCAGCAGCCGTGGACAAGGACGAAGGGCCCAGCATTTT. The rearrangement joins TRBV7-2 to TRBJ1-5; a weak D match, TRBD1 (5 bases). The CDR3 has 14 amino acids. V lost 5 bases to trimming and J lost 11 bases, with 19 bases between them. Germline V gives CDR1 SGHTA, CDR2 FQGNSA.

The V call is TRBV29-1, the J call TRBJ2-3, with TRBD2 identical over 7 bases. V trimming: 4 bases; J trimming: 3 bases; junction bases outside the gene matches: 1. CDR3 size: 12 residues. The V gene's germline CDR1 is SQVTM and CDR2 ANQGSEA. The CDR3 DNA sequence: TGCAGCGTTGCGGGAGGAACAGATACGCAGTATTTT. It codes for CSVAGGTDTQYF.

The V call is TRBV14, the J call TRBJ2-5, with 8 bases that match TRBD1. With V trimmed by 0 bases and J by 4 bases, 7 bases remained unmatched. This CDR3 is built from 16 residues. Germline V lookup: CDR1 SGHDN, CDR2 FVKESK. The CDR3 DNA sequence: TGTGCCAGCAGCCAAGAGGTCAGGGGGCGCCGAGAGACCCAGTACTTC. Protein: CASSQEVRGRRETQYF.

The genes are TRBV19 and TRBJ2-5; D remains unclear. The CDR3 is made up of 12 amino acids. V was clipped by 3 bases and J by 4 bases, with 6 bases between them. The germline gives CDR1 LNHDA, CDR2 SQIVND (reference sequence). The CDR3 is CASSMIRETQYF. CDR3 nucleotides: TGTGCCAGTAGTATGATACGAGAGACCCAGTACTTC.